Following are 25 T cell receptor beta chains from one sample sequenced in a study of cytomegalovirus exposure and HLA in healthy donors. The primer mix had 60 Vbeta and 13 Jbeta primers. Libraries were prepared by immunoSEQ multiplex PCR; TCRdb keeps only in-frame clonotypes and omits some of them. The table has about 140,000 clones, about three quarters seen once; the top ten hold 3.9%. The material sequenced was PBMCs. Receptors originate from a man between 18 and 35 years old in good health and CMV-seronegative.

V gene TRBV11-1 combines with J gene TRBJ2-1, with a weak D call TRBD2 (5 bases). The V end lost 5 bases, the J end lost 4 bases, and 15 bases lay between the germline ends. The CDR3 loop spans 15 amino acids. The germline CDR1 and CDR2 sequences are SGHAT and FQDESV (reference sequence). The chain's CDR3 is CASSPRSGIYNEQFF. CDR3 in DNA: TGTGCCAGCAGCCCACGAAGCGGTATTTACAATGAGCAGTTCTTC.

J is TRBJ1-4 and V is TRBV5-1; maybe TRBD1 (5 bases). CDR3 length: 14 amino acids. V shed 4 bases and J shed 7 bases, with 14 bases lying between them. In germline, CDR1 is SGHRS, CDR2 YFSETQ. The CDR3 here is CASSPVWGGEKLFF. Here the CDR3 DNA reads TGCGCCAGCAGCCCCGTGTGGGGCGGTGAAAAACTGTTTTTT. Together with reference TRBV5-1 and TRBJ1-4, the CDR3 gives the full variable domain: KAGVTQTPRYLIKTRGQQVTLSCSPISGHRSVSWYQQTPGQGLQFLFEYFSETQRNKGNFPGRFSGRQFSNSRSEMNVSTLELGDSALYLCASSPVWGGEKLFFGSGTQLSVL.

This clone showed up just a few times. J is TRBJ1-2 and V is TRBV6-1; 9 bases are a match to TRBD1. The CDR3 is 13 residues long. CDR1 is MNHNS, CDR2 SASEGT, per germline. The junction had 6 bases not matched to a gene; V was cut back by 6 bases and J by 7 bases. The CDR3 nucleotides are TGTGCCAGCAGGGGGACAGGGAGGGGTGGCTACACCTTC. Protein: CASRGTGRGGYTF.

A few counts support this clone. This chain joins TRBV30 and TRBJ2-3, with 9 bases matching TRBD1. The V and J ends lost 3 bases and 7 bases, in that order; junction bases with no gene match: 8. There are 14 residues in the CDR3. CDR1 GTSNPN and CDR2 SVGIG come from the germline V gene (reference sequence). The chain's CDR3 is CAWRRDRDLYTQYF. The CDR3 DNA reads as TGTGCCTGGAGACGGGACAGGGACCTTTATACGCAGTATTTT.

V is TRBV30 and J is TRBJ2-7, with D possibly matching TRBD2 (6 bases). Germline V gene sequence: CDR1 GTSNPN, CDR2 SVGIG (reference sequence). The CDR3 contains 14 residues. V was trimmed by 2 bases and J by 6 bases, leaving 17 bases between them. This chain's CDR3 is CAWSPPGGAGEQYF. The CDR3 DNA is TGTGCCTGGAGTCCTCCCGGAGGGGCAGGCGAGCAGTACTTC.

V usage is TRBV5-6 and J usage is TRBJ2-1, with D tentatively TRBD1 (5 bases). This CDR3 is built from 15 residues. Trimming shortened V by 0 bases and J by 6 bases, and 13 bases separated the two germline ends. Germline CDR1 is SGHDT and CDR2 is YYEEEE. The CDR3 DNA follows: TGTGCCAGCAGCTTGGGACAGATAAATGGCAATGAGCAGTTCTTC. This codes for CASSLGQINGNEQFF.

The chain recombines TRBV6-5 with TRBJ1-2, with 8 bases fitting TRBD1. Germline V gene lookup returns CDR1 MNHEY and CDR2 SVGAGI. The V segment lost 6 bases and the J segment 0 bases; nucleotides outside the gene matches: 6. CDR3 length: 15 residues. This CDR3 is CASSRTGGANYGYTF. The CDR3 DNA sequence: TGTGCCAGCAGCCGCACAGGGGGAGCTAACTATGGCTACACCTTC.

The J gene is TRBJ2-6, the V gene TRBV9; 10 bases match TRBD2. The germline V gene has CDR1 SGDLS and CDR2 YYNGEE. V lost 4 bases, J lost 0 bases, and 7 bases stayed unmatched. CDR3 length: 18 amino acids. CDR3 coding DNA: TGTGCCAGCAGCCCACGGACTAGCGGATACTCTGGGGCCAACGTCCTGACTTTC. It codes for CASSPRTSGYSGANVLTF.

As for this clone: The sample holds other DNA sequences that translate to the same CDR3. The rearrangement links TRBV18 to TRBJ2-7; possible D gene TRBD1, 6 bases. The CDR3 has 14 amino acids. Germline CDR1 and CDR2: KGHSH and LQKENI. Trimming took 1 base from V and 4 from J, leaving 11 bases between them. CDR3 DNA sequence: TGTGCCAGCTCACCACGGCAGGGGACGTACGAGCAGTACTTC. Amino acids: CASSPRQGTYEQYF.

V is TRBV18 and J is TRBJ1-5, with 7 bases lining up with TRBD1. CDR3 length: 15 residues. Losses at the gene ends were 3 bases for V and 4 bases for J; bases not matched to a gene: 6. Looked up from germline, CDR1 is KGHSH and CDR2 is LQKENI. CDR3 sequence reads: CASSPGAGGNQPQHF. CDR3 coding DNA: TGTGCCAGCTCACCTGGGGCAGGGGGGAATCAGCCCCAGCATTTT. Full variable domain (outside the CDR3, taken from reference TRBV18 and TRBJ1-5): NAGVMQNPRHLVRRRGQEARLRCSPMKGHSHVYWYRQLPEEGLKFMVYLQKENIIDESGMPKERFSAEFPKEGPSILRIQQVVRGDSAAYFCASSPGAGGNQPQHFGDGTRLSIL.

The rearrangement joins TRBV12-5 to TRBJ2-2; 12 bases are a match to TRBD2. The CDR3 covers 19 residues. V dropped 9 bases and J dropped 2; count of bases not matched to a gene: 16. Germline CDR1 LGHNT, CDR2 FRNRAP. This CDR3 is CASRPGASGGDPNTGELFF. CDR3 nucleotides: TGTGCTAGCCGCCCGGGGGCTAGCGGGGGGGATCCAAACACCGGGGAGCTGTTTTTT.

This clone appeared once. The CDR3 nucleotides are TGTGCCTGGAGTGTAGAGGGGGGGGGCGCTTTCTTT. Residues: CAWSVEGGGAFF. The V and J genes are TRBV30 and TRBJ1-1, with a tentative D call TRBD1 (6 bases). V lost 0 bases to trimming and J lost 11 bases, with 13 bases between them. This CDR3 contains 12 residues. Germline loops: CDR1 GTSNPN, CDR2 SVGIG (reference sequence).

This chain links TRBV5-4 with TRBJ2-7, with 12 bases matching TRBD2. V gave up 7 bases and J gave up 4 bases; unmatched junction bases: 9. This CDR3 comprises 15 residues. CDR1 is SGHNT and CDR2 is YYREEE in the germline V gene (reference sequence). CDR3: CASGNLGTSGYEQYF. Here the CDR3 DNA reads TGTGCCAGCGGAAATCTCGGGACTAGCGGGTACGAGCAGTACTTC. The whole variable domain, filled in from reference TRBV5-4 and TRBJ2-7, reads ETGVTQSPTHLIKTRGQQVTLRCSSQSGHNTVSWYQQALGQGPQFIFQYYREEENGRGNFPPRFSGLQFPNYSSELNVNALELDDSALYLCASGNLGTSGYEQYFGPGTRLTVT.

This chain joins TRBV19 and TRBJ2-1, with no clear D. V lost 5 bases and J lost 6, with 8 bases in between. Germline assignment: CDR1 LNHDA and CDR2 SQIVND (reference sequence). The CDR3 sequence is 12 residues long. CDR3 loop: CASSVLSNEQFF. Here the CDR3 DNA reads TGTGCCAGTAGTGTACTGAGCAATGAGCAGTTCTTC.

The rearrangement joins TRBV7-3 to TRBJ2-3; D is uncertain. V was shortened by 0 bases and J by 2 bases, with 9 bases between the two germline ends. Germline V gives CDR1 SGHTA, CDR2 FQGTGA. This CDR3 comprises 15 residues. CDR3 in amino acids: CASSLTWAATDTQYF. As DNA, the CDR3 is TGTGCCAGCAGCTTAACGTGGGCAGCCACAGATACGCAGTATTTT.

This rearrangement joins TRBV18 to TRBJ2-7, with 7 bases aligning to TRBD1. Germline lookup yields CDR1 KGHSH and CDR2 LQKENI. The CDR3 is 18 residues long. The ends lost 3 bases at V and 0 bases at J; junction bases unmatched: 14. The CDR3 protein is CASSPYSRQGKSSYEQYF. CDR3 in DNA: TGTGCCAGCTCACCCTATTCTCGACAGGGCAAGAGCTCCTACGAGCAGTACTTC. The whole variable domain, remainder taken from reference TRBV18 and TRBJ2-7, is NAGVMQNPRHLVRRRGQEARLRCSPMKGHSHVYWYRQLPEEGLKFMVYLQKENIIDESGMPKERFSAEFPKEGPSILRIQQVVRGDSAAYFCASSPYSRQGKSSYEQYFGPGTRLTVT.

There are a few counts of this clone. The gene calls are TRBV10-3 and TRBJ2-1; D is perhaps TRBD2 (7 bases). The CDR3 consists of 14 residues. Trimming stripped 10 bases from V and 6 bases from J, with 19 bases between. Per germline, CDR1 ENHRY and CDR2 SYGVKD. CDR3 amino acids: CATEDWGGGNEQFF. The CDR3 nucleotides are TGTGCCACGGAGGACTGGGGGGGCGGCAATGAGCAGTTCTTC.

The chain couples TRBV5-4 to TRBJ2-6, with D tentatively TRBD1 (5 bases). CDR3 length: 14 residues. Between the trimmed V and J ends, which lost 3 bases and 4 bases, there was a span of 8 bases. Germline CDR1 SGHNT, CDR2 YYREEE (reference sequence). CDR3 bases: TGTGCCAGCAGCTCCAGGGTCGGGGCCAACGTCCTGACTTTC. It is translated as CASSSRVGANVLTF.

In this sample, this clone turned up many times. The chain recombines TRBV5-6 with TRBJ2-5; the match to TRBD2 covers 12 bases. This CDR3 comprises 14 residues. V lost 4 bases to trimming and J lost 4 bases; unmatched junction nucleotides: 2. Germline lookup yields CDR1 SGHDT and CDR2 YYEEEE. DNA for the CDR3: TGTGCCAGCAGCCCGACTAGCGGGGGAGAGACCCAGTACTTC. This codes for CASSPTSGGETQYF.

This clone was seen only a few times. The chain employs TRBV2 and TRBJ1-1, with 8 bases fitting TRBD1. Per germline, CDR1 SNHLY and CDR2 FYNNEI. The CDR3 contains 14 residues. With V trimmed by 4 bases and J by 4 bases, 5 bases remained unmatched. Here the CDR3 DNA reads TGTGCCAGCAGTGCGGACAGGGTTAGCACTGAAGCTTTCTTT. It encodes CASSADRVSTEAFF.

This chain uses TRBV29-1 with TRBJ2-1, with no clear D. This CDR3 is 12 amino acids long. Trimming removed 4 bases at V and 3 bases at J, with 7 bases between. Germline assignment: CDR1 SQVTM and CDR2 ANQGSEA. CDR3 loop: CSVVASYNEQFF. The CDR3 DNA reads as TGCAGCGTTGTGGCCAGCTACAATGAGCAGTTCTTC.

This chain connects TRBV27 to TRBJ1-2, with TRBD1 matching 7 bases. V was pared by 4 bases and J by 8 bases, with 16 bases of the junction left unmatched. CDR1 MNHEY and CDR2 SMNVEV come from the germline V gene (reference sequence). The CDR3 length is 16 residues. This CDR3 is CASSSYSGWETGGYTF. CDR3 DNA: TGTGCCAGCAGTTCATATTCAGGGTGGGAGACAGGGGGCTACACCTTC.

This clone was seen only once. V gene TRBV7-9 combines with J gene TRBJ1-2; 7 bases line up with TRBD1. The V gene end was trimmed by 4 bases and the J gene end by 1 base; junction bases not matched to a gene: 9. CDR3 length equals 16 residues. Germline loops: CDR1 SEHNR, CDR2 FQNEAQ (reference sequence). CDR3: CASSSSLGQSNYGYTF. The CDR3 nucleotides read TGTGCCAGCAGCTCTTCCTTGGGACAGAGTAACTATGGCTACACCTTC.

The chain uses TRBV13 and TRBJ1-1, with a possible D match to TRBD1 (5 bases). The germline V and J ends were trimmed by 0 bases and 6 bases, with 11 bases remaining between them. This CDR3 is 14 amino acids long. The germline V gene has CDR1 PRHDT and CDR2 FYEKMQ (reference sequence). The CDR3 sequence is CASSLGLGGAEAFF. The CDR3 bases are TGTGCCAGCAGCTTAGGCCTCGGAGGGGCTGAAGCTTTCTTT.

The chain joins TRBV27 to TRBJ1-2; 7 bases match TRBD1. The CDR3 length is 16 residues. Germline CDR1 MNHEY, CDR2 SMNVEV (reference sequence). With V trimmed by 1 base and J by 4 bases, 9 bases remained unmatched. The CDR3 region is CASSLLGRQGLYGYTF. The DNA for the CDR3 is TGTGCCAGCAGTTTATTAGGCCGACAGGGTCTCTATGGCTACACCTTC.